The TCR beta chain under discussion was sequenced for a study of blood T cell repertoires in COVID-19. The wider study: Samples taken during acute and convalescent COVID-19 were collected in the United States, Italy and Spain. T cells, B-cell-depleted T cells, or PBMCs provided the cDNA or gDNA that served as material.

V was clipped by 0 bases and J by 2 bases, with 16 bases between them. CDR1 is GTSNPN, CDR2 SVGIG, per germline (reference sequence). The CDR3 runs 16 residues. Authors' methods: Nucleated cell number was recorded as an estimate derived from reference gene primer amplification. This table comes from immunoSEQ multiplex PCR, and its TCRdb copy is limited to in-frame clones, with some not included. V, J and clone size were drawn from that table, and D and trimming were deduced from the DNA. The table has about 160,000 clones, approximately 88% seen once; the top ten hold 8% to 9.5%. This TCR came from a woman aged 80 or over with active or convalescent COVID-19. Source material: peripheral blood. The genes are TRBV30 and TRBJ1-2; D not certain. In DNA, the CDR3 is TGTGCCTGGAGTGTTAACACAATCGTAACCAACTATGGCTACACCTTC. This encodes CAWSVNTIVTNYGYTF.